Shown below are 24 T cell receptor beta chains from a single sample sequenced in a study of cytomegalovirus exposure and HLA in healthy donors. The protocol was immunoSEQ multiplex PCR, while the TCRdb copy is restricted to in-frame clones and leaves out a portion. The table includes 90,000 to 150,000 clones, about 82% detected once. The sequenced material came from PBMCs. The receptors originated from a man between 18 and 35 years old in good health and CMV-seronegative.

This clone was found a few times. The rearrangement joins TRBV6-5 to TRBJ1-2, with TRBD1 matching over 8 bases. V was pared by 5 bases and J by 4 bases, with 6 bases of the junction left unmatched. CDR3 length: 14 amino acids. Germline CDR1 MNHEY, CDR2 SVGAGI. CDR3 protein: CASSADRAIYGYTF. The CDR3 DNA reads TGTGCCAGCAGTGCGGACAGGGCCATCTATGGCTACACCTTC.

V and J are TRBV7-8 and TRBJ2-7, with D possibly TRBD1 on 6 matching bases. Germline values: CDR1 SGHVS, CDR2 FQNEAQ. V was clipped by 6 bases and J by 4 bases, with 19 bases between them. This CDR3 is 15 amino acids long. The CDR3 loop reads CASSPNRVTGYEQYF. CDR3 coding DNA: TGTGCCAGCAGTCCAAACAGGGTAACGGGATACGAGCAGTACTTC.

V and J are TRBV30 and TRBJ2-7; perhaps TRBD2 as D (5 bases). The CDR3 spans 15 residues. Germline-derived CDR1 and CDR2 are GTSNPN and SVGIG (reference sequence). Trimming removed 0 bases at V and 2 bases at J, with 14 bases between. The CDR3 nucleotides are TGTGCCTGGAGTGTAGCGGTTCCCCGACCCTACGAGCAGTACTTC. It specifies CAWSVAVPRPYEQYF. Filled out from reference TRBV30 and TRBJ2-7, the complete variable domain reads SQTIHQWPATLVQPVGSPLSLECTVEGTSNPNLYWYRQAAGRGLQLLFYSVGIGQISSEVPQNLSASRPQDRQFILSSKKLLLSDSGFYLCAWSVAVPRPYEQYFGPGTRLTVT.

V gene TRBV19 combines with J gene TRBJ2-3, with D perhaps TRBD2 (6 bases). Trimming took 3 bases from V and 2 from J, leaving 9 bases between them. This CDR3 has 14 residues. In germline, CDR1 is LNHDA, CDR2 SQIVND (reference sequence). The CDR3, as DNA: TGTGCCAGTAGTATTGGCGGGACCACAGATACGCAGTATTTT. It encodes CASSIGGTTDTQYF. The entire variable domain, with the rest obtained from reference TRBV19 and TRBJ2-3, is as follows: DGGITQSPKYLFRKEGQNVTLSCEQNLNHDAMYWYRQDPGQGLRLIYYSQIVNDFQKGDIAEGYSVSREKKESFPLTVTSAQKNPTAFYLCASSIGGTTDTQYFGPGTRLTVL.

This chain links TRBV30 with TRBJ2-2; D is ambiguous. Trimming took 0 bases from V and 2 from J, leaving 7 bases between them. The CDR3 spans 14 residues. Germline V gene sequence: CDR1 GTSNPN, CDR2 SVGIG (reference sequence). CDR3 nucleotide sequence: TGTGCCTGGAGTGTCACCGGTAACACCGGGGAGCTGTTTTTT. It yields the protein CAWSVTGNTGELFF.

The V and J genes are TRBV2 and TRBJ1-5, with 9 nucleotides matching TRBD1. The V gene's germline CDR1 is SNHLY and CDR2 FYNNEI. V lost 6 bases, J lost 5 bases, and 8 bases stayed unmatched. CDR3 length: 15 residues. The CDR3 region is CASSRQDRGHQPQHF. Here the CDR3 DNA reads TGTGCCAGCAGCCGCCAGGACAGGGGCCATCAGCCCCAGCATTTT.

The CDR3 spells CASSLERVAGGNTDTQYF. The CDR3 DNA reads TGTGCCAGCAGCTTAGAGAGGGTAGCGGGGGGCAACACAGATACGCAGTATTTT. The V gene is TRBV13, the J gene TRBJ2-3; 10 nucleotides match TRBD2. J lost 2 bases, V lost 1 base, and 9 bases had no gene match. CDR1 and CDR2 (germline): PRHDT, FYEKMQ (reference sequence). This CDR3 is 18 amino acids long.

The chain joins TRBV21-1 to TRBJ1-1; no DNA check was done on the table's D call, TRBD1. TRBV21-1 is given as a pseudogene. The CDR3 is made up of 13 amino acids. The CDR3 is CASSLRDRGYTFF. CDR3 bases: TGTGCCAGCAGCCTTCGGGACAGGGGATATACTTTCTTT.

The rearrangement links TRBV7-9 to TRBJ2-1; 8 bases align to TRBD2. The CDR3 extends over 16 amino acids. Germline lookup yields CDR1 SEHNR and CDR2 FQNEAQ (reference sequence). Losses at the gene ends were 7 bases for V and 9 bases for J; bases not matched to a gene: 17. The CDR3 reads CASTLGPRGGESEQFF. The CDR3 DNA sequence: TGTGCCAGCACCTTGGGACCCCGGGGGGGCGAATCTGAGCAGTTCTTC.

The chain has TRBV19 and TRBJ1-5; D call uncertain. The length of the CDR3 is 15 residues. Trimming took off 7 bases at V and 0 bases at J, with 13 bases between the two ends. In germline, CDR1 is LNHDA, CDR2 SQIVND (reference sequence). CDR3 DNA sequence: TGTGCCAGTATCCCTGGGCAGTATAGCAATCAGCCCCAGCATTTT. This translates into CASIPGQYSNQPQHF.

The chain has TRBV6-5 and TRBJ1-5; 8 positions agree with TRBD1. The germline V gene encodes CDR1 MNHEY and CDR2 SVGAGI. This CDR3 has 14 residues. V lost 6 bases to trimming and J lost 5 bases; unmatched junction nucleotides: 6. CDR3 sequence (DNA): TGTGCCAGCAGCCCGGACAGGGAAGATCAGCCCCAGCATTTT. Protein: CASSPDREDQPQHF.

In DNA, the CDR3 is TGTGCCAGCAGCGGACAGAGAACTGGAAACACCATATATTTT. Translated, it gives CASSGQRTGNTIYF. V and J are TRBV7-2 and TRBJ1-3; tentative D call: TRBD1 (6 bases). Germline CDR1 SGHTA, CDR2 FQGNSA. This CDR3 has 14 amino acids. The ends were cut back, 5 bases at V and 2 bases at J, with 10 bases in the middle.

This rearrangement joins TRBV11-2 to TRBJ1-5, with D possibly matching TRBD1 (5 bases). Trimming took 1 base from V and 1 from J, leaving 8 bases between them. The germline gives CDR1 SGHAT, CDR2 FQNNGV. The CDR3 extends over 15 amino acids. CDR3 coding DNA: TGTGCCAGCAGCTTAGGGCAGGGAAGCAATCAGCCCCAGCATTTT. This codes for CASSLGQGSNQPQHF.

CDR3: CAWKRENTDTQYF. CDR3 nucleotides: TGTGCCTGGAAAAGGGAGAACACAGATACGCAGTATTTT. The chain combines TRBV30 with TRBJ2-3, with D possibly matching TRBD2 (5 bases). V was shortened by 4 bases and J by 2 bases, with 10 bases between the two germline ends. The CDR3 runs 13 residues. From germline, CDR1 is GTSNPN and CDR2 SVGIG (reference sequence).

The gene calls are TRBV13 and TRBJ2-1; TRBD1 agrees at 7 bases. The CDR3 contains 17 residues. CDR1 is PRHDT, CDR2 FYEKMQ, per germline (reference sequence). J lost 7 bases, V lost 5 bases, and 17 bases had no gene match. CDR3 sequence (DNA): TGTGCCAGCAGCCCGGGACAGACACCCACACCTCGGAATGAGCAGTTCTTC. Protein: CASSPGQTPTPRNEQFF.

This clone was detected only once. J is TRBJ2-3 and V is TRBV29-1; 12 bases agree with TRBD2. Germline V lookup: CDR1 SQVTM, CDR2 ANQGSEA. The CDR3 consists of 17 residues. The trim removed 6 bases at V and 0 bases at J, leaving 10 bases unmatched. In DNA, the CDR3 is TGCAGCGTGGATACTAGCGGGGGGAGTACTAGCACAGATACGCAGTATTTT. Translation gives CSVDTSGGSTSTDTQYF.

The rearrangement joins TRBV6-5 to TRBJ2-7; the match to TRBD2 covers 7 bases. The CDR3 runs to 15 residues. Looked up from germline, CDR1 is MNHEY and CDR2 is SVGAGI. J lost 2 bases, V lost 6 bases, and 10 bases had no gene match. CDR3 DNA sequence: TGTGCCAGCAGGGTCGGGCTAGCGGAAACCTACGAGCAGTACTTC. Protein: CASRVGLAETYEQYF.

In its sample, this clone was seen a few times. This chain uses TRBV2 with TRBJ2-7, with 8 positions matching TRBD1. CDR3 size: 15 residues. V was pared by 1 base and J by 3 bases, with 5 bases of the junction left unmatched. The germline V gene encodes CDR1 SNHLY and CDR2 FYNNEI. This chain's CDR3 is CASSEGQGTGYEQYF. CDR3 coding DNA: TGTGCCAGCAGTGAAGGGCAGGGGACAGGCTACGAGCAGTACTTC.

This rearrangement joins TRBV5-1 to TRBJ2-3; the D is unclear. V dropped 1 base and J dropped 3 bases, with 15 bases sitting between them. Germline V CDR1 and CDR2: SGHRS, YFSETQ. CDR3 length equals 16 residues. This CDR3 reads CASSLLARPDTDTQYF. In DNA form, the CDR3 reads TGCGCCAGCAGCTTGTTGGCTAGGCCAGATACAGATACGCAGTATTTT.

The chain carries TRBV29-1 and TRBJ2-1; 11 bases align to TRBD2. With V trimmed by 1 base and J by 6 bases, 11 bases remained unmatched. This CDR3 has 17 amino acids. Germline-derived CDR1 and CDR2 are SQVTM and ANQGSEA. CDR3: CSVEGVAGGTTRNEQFF. Here the CDR3 DNA reads TGCAGCGTTGAAGGGGTAGCGGGAGGGACTACCCGCAATGAGCAGTTCTTC.

The V call is TRBV2, the J call TRBJ2-2; 7 bases map to TRBD2. V shed 6 bases, J shed 4 bases, and the junction held 11 bases outside the gene matches. Germline CDR1 reads SNHLY; CDR2 reads FYNNEI. CDR3 length: 16 residues. The chain's CDR3 is CASSLGAGEITGELFF. The CDR3 nucleotides read TGTGCCAGCAGCCTAGGGGCGGGGGAAATCACCGGGGAGCTGTTTTTT.

V gene TRBV7-6 combines with J gene TRBJ2-2, with 7 bases lining up with TRBD1. The CDR3 is 17 residues long. The germline CDR1 and CDR2 sequences are SGHVS and FNYEAQ. V shed 3 bases, J shed 2 bases, and the junction held 9 bases outside the gene matches. The CDR3 bases are TGTGCCAGCAGCTTGAACAGGGGCCCTATTAACACCGGGGAGCTGTTTTTT. Protein sequence: CASSLNRGPINTGELFF.

The V and J genes are TRBV7-8 and TRBJ1-2; 10 nucleotides agree with TRBD1. Trimming at V came to 4 bases and at J to 7 bases, leaving 6 bases not matched to a gene. This CDR3 comprises 14 residues. Germline V gene lookup returns CDR1 SGHVS and CDR2 FQNEAQ. CDR3 DNA sequence: TGTGCCAGCAGCTCTAGAGGGACAGGGGTTGGCTACACCTTC. This translates into CASSSRGTGVGYTF.

J is TRBJ1-1 and V is TRBV11-3, with 8 bases aligning to TRBD1. CDR1 is SGHNT, CDR2 YENEEA, per germline. This CDR3 comprises 14 residues. Unmatched junction bases numbered 7, after V lost 5 bases and J lost 5 bases. CDR3 protein: CASSRGQGETEAFF. In DNA, the CDR3 is TGTGCCAGCAGCCGAGGACAGGGAGAGACTGAAGCTTTCTTT. Supplemented by reference TRBV11-3 and TRBJ1-1, the full variable domain reads EAGVVQSPRYKIIEKKQPVAFWCNPISGHNTLYWYLQNLGQGPELLIRYENEEAVDDSQLPKDRFSAERLKGVDSTLKIQPAELGDSAVYLCASSRGQGETEAFFGQGTRLTVV.